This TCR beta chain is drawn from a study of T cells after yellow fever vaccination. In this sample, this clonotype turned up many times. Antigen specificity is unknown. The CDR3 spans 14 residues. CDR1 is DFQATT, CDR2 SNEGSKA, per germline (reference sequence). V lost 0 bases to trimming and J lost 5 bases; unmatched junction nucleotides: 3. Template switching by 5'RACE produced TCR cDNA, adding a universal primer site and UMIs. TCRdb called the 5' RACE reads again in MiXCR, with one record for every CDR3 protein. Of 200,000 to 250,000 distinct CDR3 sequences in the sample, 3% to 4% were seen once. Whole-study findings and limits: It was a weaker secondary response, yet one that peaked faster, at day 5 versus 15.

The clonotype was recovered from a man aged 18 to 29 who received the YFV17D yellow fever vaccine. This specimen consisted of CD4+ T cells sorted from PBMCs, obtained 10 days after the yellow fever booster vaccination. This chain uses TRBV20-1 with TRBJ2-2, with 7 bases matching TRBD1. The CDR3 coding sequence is TGCAGTGCTAGAGATTACAGGGGAACCGGGGAGCTGTTTTTT. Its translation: CSARDYRGTGELFF.